This T cell receptor (beta chain) was recovered during a study of blood T cells in healthy people across ages (dated by TCRdb to between 2015 and 2017). For context, the study as a whole: In model experiments, template switching captured roughly one uniquely barcoded TCR beta cDNA molecule for every two T cells. The study measured age-related changes in TCR beta repertoire diversity using deep sequencing normalized with unique cDNA molecular identifiers. Donors were grouped into four age groups: young (average roughly 16 years), middle-aged (39), aged (over 55) and long-lived (about 90). To avoid experimental bias, donors of different ages were randomly spread across the sequencing lanes. Using the same blood draw, the study looked at two additional independent replicas of 1 million unique cDNA reads for two donors, one aged 18 to 29 and the other aged 80 or older. Findings and caveats that apply to the study as a whole: Donor CMV infection status was unknown, potentially confounding age-related changes in expanded clonotypes. Conclusive comparison of naive and antigen-experienced compartments was prevented by the profiling of bulk unsorted PBMCs. A strong correlation was found between observed TCR beta diversity and the percentage of naive T cells measured by flow cytometry. Estimates of total diversity based on one million sequenced T cells were regarded as lower bounds and as underestimates. Observed TCR beta diversity per million T cells fell roughly linearly with age, and a significant reduction was already apparent by age roughly 40. Compared with the aged group, more naive CD4+ T cells, fewer expanded clones and increased TCR diversity were shown by the long-lived group, suggesting age selection.

The approximately 39 donors, aged roughly 6 to 95 years, were systemically healthy Caucasian individuals from Russia. Each donor gave 8 to 10 milliliters of peripheral blood, collected into EDTA-treated Vacutainer tubes. Ficoll-Paque density-gradient centrifugation was used to isolate PBMCs, with at least 7 million obtained per sample. Trizol reagent was used to extract total RNA from PBMCs, with at least 6 micrograms per sample. For every donor, flow cytometry on a PBMC aliquot measured the percentage of naive CD45RAhigh/CD27high T cells. This clonotype has ten or more counts. The antigen it binds to is not known. Base qualities are not provided; no much larger clone lies one nucleotide away. Receptor amplification or capture employed 5' RACE. TCRdb records Illumina HiSeq 2500 as the sequencer. A second roughly 6 to 12 cycle PCR used a sample-barcoded 5' primer and a J-beta primer mix. A unique molecular identifier was introduced onto each TCR beta cDNA molecule by a template-switch 5' adaptor carrying 12 random nucleotides. Each sample yielded at least 3 million CDR3-containing paired-end reads. The Mint cDNA synthesis kit, primed by a TRBC-specific oligonucleotide, was used to synthesize first-strand cDNA from all RNA. All cDNA was treated with uracil-DNA glycosylase and then went through a first 18-cycle PCR with the universal primers M1SS and BC2_uni_R. Turning to the authors' computational methods: Normalization of each sample was performed by random selection of 1 million high-quality reads, each carrying a distinct molecular identifier. Instead of being binned into consensus sequences, reads that shared molecular identifiers were thrown out. MiTCR, run with a Q25 quality threshold and the strictest error-elimination algorithm, handled CDR3 identification, clonotype clustering and error correction. Lower-bound total TCR beta diversity was estimated with a nonparametric unseen species model using Euler transformation. TCRdb redid the processing of the public reads, applying fastp at Q25 and MiXCR, and retained in-frame beta chains. Rows are unified per CDR3 protein, each entry keeping the most common DNA and genes. TCRdb's processing, not the authors' own work, is the source of the V and J calls. In all, the sample holds roughly 640,000 distinct CDR3 sequences, and about 30% of those were seen once. About 15% of the sample is taken by the ten largest.

The sequencing sample was made of blood. The sequence was collected from a woman older than 75 in good health.

The nucleotides are TGCAGTGCTCCAGCGGGAGATGGGGAGACCCAGTACTTC. It codes for CSAPAGDGETQYF. The V gene is TRBV20-1 and the J gene is TRBJ2-5, with 8 bases matching TRBD2. From the cysteine through the phenylalanine, the CDR3 covers 13 amino acids. Only the CDR3 DNA stays, 39 bases, in frame from base 1. V loses 5 bases at its end and J loses 5 bases; junction bases beyond the gene matches: 7. Via the germline V gene (reference sequence), CDR1 is DFQATT and CDR2 SNEGSKA.